The 15 T cell receptor beta chains presented below share a single source sample, sequenced in a study of a mutant IDH1 vaccine in newly diagnosed glioma. Time point indicated: week 5, during vaccination. Vaccination used 300 ug of mutant IDH1 20-mer peptide per dose, with topical imiquimod. Using immunoSEQ multiplex PCR, the repertoire was profiled, and TCRdb retains in-frame clones only, with some absent. The sample includes 40,000 to 50,000 clones, over 75% of them seen just once. Antigens of these TCRs are unknown. Sequencing was performed on PBMCs, taken from a glioma patient whose treatment included an IDH1 peptide vaccine. Every receptor here comes from a man aged 40-55 years with glioma.

This clone appeared once. The genes are TRBV10-3 and TRBJ1-1, with no clear D. This CDR3 is built from 15 residues. CDR1 and CDR2 (germline): ENHRY, SYGVKD. Deletions cut 0 bases from V and 0 bases from J, with 8 bases between. This CDR3 is CAISESSRLNTEAFF. The CDR3 bases are TGTGCCATCAGTGAGTCATCCCGCCTGAACACTGAAGCTTTCTTT.

The chain combines TRBV4-1 with TRBJ2-7; 7 bases fit TRBD2. The germline gives CDR1 MGHRA, CDR2 YSYEKL. Germline trimming cut 0 bases from V and 6 bases from J; bases unmatched to any gene: 8. CDR3 length: 15 amino acids. The CDR3 nucleotides are TGCGCCAGCAGCCAAGATCGGGGGAGGGCCTTCGAGCAGTACTTC. Amino acids: CASSQDRGRAFEQYF.

V gene TRBV2 combines with J gene TRBJ1-5, with unresolved D. Deletions cut 8 bases from V and 0 bases from J, with 8 bases between. Germline V lookup: CDR1 SNHLY, CDR2 FYNNEI. The length of the CDR3 is 13 residues. CDR3 DNA: TGTGCCAGCGGGAGGGTTAGCAATCAGCCCCAGCATTTT. Amino acids: CASGRVSNQPQHF.

This sequence joins TRBV6-1 and TRBJ1-5; possibly TRBD1 for D (5 bases). The CDR3 loop spans 15 amino acids. Germline-derived CDR1 and CDR2 are MNHNS and SASEGT. With 1 base removed from V and 3 bases from J, the gap between germline ends came to 10 bases. The CDR3 reads CASSEVAGNNQPQHF. The CDR3 nucleotides read TGTGCCAGCAGTGAAGTGGCAGGGAACAATCAGCCCCAGCATTTT.

This clone was picked up a small number of times. This chain links TRBV7-2 with TRBJ2-7, with D tentatively TRBD1 (5 bases). This CDR3 has 14 amino acids. In germline, CDR1 is SGHTA, CDR2 FQGNSA. V lost 3 bases to trimming and J lost 7 bases, with 16 bases between them. The CDR3 here is CASSFKRRGGEQYF. DNA of the CDR3: TGTGCCAGCAGCTTCAAGCGTAGGGGTGGTGAGCAGTACTTC.

The chain combines TRBV7-2 with TRBJ1-3; D unclear. CDR1 is SGHTA and CDR2 is FQGNSA in the germline V gene. Trimming cost V 9 bases and J 0 bases, with 9 bases left between them. The CDR3 spans 13 residues. CDR3 bases: TGTGCCAGTTCACTGGACTCTGGAAACACCATATATTTT. It translates to CASSLDSGNTIYF. Full variable domain (rest looked up from reference TRBV7-2 and TRBJ1-3): GAGVSQSPSNKVTEKGKDVELRCDPISGHTALYWYRQSLGQGLEFLIYFQGNSAPDKSGLPSDRFSAERTGGSVSTLTIQRTQQEDSAVYLCASSLDSGNTIYFGEGSWLTVV.

This clone was seen just once. The chain employs TRBV7-2 and TRBJ2-3, with TRBD2 identical over 12 bases. V trimming: 4 bases; J trimming: 2 bases; junction bases outside the gene matches: 7. The CDR3 length is 17 residues. CDR1 is SGHTA, CDR2 FQGNSA, per germline. The CDR3 DNA sequence: TGTGCCAGCAGCTCCTACCCTAGCGGGAGGGCCACAGATACGCAGTATTTT. It is translated as CASSSYPSGRATDTQYF.

The J gene is TRBJ1-2, the V gene TRBV6-5; D remains ambiguous. The CDR3 is 14 amino acids. V lost 0 bases and J 3 bases, leaving 8 bases between the germline ends. In germline, CDR1 is MNHEY, CDR2 SVGAGI. The CDR3 region is CASSYSFQDYGYTF. CDR3 in DNA: TGTGCCAGCAGTTACTCATTCCAGGACTATGGCTACACCTTC.

This sequence joins TRBV25-1 and TRBJ2-7, with TRBD2 identical over 7 bases. Germline V gene sequence: CDR1 MGHDK, CDR2 SYGVNS. After removal of 3 bases from V and 3 bases from J, the junction contained 2 bases not matched to a gene. The CDR3 consists of 13 residues. For the CDR3, the DNA is TGTGCCAGCAGTGAGGGGGGGAACTACGAGCAGTACTTC. Translation: CASSEGGNYEQYF.

This chain links TRBV4-2 with TRBJ1-5; TRBD1 matches at 9 bases. Trimming removed 5 bases from V and 0 bases from J; junction bases left unmatched: 5. CDR3 length: 16 amino acids. Germline CDR1 and CDR2: LGHNA and YNFKEQ. In DNA, the CDR3 is TGTGCCAGCAGCTCTGGGACAGGGAATAGCAATCAGCCCCAGCATTTT. Its protein is CASSSGTGNSNQPQHF.

V usage is TRBV7-3 and J usage is TRBJ2-7; TRBD2 agrees at 8 bases. After removal of 4 bases from V and 7 bases from J, the junction contained 15 bases not matched to a gene. This CDR3 spans 16 amino acids. The germline CDR1 and CDR2 sequences are SGHTA and FQGTGA. As DNA, the CDR3 is TGTGCCAGCAGCTCCAACGGAGGGACTAGTGGCTTTGAGCAGTACTTC. Its translation: CASSSNGGTSGFEQYF.

The gene calls are TRBV5-1 and TRBJ2-1; 7 bases agree with TRBD2. Losses at the gene ends were 4 bases for V and 1 base for J; bases not matched to a gene: 8. Germline V gives CDR1 SGHRS, CDR2 YFSETQ. This CDR3 spans 16 amino acids. The CDR3 nucleotides read TGCGCCAGCAGCCCCTTGGGGGGAGGGTCCTACAATGAGCAGTTCTTC. This codes for CASSPLGGGSYNEQFF.

This clone was picked up one time. The rearrangement uses TRBV10-3 and TRBJ2-1, with D uncertain. The CDR3 runs to 13 residues. Trimming removed 0 bases at V and 10 bases at J, with 10 bases between. CDR1 is ENHRY and CDR2 is SYGVKD in the germline V gene. CDR3 in amino acids: CAISESPSSEQFF. The CDR3 bases are TGTGCCATCAGTGAGTCTCCCAGCTCCGAGCAGTTCTTC.

The chain joins TRBV7-3 to TRBJ2-3; no clear D gene. V was clipped by 5 bases and J by 4 bases, with 10 bases between them. This CDR3 contains 13 residues. Germline CDR1 and CDR2: SGHTA and FQGTGA. CDR3 loop: CASSLSPSDTQYF. DNA of the CDR3: TGTGCCAGCAGCCTAAGCCCGTCAGATACGCAGTATTTT.

V and J are TRBV5-8 and TRBJ2-2, with TRBD2 identical over 13 bases. With 0 bases clipped from V and 2 bases from J, the junction kept 4 bases outside the gene matches. Germline CDR1 and CDR2: SGHTS and YDEGEE. The CDR3 totals 18 residues. CDR3 region: CASSLAGTSGTNTGELFF. The CDR3 coding sequence is TGTGCCAGCAGCTTGGCAGGGACTAGCGGGACCAACACCGGGGAGCTGTTTTTT.